Shown below are 2 T cell receptor beta chains from a single sample sequenced in a study of T cells in women clearing cervical HPV infection. The data were produced by immunoSEQ multiplex PCR, yet TCRdb's version contains in-frame clones alone and is incomplete. This sample's clone table lists tens of thousands of clones. The specimen was blood buffy coat. The source is a woman aged 18 to 69 with a cervical HPV16 infection that either progressed to CIN3+ or cleared (not recorded which).

Notes on this clone: The read halts 3 residues ahead of the CDR3 end, with the missing end drawn from the germline J gene. This chain uses TRBV18 with TRBJ1-3; possible D gene TRBD1, 5 bases. V was shortened by 3 bases and J by 0 bases, with 15 bases between the two germline ends. The CDR3 contains 17 residues. Germline CDR1 reads KGHSH; CDR2 reads LQKENI. The CDR3 is CASSPRGLGVSGNTIYF. CDR3 DNA (partial): TGTGCCAGCTCACCTAGAGGATTAGGGGTCTCTGGAAACACC.

In regard to this clone: Read coverage stops 3 residues before the CDR3 terminus; the germline J gene supplies the remainder. This chain joins TRBV2 and TRBJ2-3, with D maybe TRBD1 (6 bases). CDR3 length: 13 amino acids. The germline V gene has CDR1 SNHLY and CDR2 FYNNEI. The part of the CDR3 DNA that was read is TGTGCCAGCAGGAAGGGGGTCCAAGAGACG. The encoded protein is CASRKGVQET. The whole CDR3 protein reads CASRKGVQETQYF.